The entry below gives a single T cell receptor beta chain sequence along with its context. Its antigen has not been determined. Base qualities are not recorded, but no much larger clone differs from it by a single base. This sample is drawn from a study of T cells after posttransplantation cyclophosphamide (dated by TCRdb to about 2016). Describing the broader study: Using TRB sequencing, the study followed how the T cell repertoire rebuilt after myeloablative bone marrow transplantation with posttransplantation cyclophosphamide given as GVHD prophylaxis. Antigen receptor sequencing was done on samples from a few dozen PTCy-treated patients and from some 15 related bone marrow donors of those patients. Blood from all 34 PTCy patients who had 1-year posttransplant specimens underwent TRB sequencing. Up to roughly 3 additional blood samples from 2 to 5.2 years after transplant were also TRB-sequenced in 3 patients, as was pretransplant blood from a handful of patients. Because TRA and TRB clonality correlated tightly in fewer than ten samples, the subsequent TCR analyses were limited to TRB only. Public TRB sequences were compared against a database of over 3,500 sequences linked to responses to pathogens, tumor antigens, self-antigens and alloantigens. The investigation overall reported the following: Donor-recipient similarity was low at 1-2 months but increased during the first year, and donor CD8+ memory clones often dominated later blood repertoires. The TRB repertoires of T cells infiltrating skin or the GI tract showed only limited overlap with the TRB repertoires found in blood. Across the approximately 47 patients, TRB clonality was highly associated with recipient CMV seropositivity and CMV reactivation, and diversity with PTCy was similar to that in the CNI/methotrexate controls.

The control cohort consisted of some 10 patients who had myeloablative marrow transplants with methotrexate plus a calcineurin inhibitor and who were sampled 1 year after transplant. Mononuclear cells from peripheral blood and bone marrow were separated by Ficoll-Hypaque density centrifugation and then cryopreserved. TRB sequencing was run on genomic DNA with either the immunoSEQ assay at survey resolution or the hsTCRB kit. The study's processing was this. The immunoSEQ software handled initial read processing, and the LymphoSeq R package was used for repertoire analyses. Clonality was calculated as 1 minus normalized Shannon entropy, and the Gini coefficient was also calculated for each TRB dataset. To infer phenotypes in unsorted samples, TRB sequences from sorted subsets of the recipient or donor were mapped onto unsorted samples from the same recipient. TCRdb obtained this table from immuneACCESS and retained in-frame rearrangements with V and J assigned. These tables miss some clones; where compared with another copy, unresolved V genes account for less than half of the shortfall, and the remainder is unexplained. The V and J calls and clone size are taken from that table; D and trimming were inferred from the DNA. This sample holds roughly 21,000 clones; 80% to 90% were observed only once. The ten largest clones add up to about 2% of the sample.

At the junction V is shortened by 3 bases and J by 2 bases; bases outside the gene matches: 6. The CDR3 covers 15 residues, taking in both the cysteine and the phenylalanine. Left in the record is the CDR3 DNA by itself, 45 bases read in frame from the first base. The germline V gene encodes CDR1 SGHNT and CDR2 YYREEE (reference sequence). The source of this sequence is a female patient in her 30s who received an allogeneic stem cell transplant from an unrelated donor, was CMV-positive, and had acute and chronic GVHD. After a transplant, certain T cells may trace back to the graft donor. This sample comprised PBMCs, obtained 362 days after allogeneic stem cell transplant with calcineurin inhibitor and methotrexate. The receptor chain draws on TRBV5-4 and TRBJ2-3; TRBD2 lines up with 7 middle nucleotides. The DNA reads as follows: TGTGCCAGCAGCTCCGCGGGGGTGGTCACAGATACGCAGTATTTT. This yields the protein CASSSAGVVTDTQYF.